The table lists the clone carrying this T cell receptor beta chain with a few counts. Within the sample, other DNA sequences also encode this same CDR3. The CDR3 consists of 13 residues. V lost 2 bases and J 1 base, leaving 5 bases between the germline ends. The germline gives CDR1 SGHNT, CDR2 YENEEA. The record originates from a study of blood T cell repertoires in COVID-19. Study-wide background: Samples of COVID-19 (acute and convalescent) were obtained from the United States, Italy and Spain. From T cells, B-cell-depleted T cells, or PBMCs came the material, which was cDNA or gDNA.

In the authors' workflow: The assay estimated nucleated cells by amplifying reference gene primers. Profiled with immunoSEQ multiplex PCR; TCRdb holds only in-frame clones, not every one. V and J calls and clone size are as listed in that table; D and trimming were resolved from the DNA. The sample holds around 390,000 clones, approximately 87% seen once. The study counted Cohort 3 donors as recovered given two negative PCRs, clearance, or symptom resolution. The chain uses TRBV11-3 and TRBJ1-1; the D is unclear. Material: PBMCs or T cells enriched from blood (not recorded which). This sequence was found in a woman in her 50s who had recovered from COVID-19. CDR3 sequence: CASSLQENTEAFF. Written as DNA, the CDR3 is TGTGCCAGCAGCTTACAGGAGAACACTGAAGCTTTCTTT.